Listed below are T cell receptor beta chains from one sample, sequenced in a study of CD8 T cells in Susac syndrome. Each CDR3 protein gets one entry after TCRdb re-called the immunoSEQ multiplex PCR reads with MiXCR. The sample holds approximately 140,000 distinct CDR3 sequences, approximately 95% seen once. The sequencing sample was made of CD4+ T cells from PBMCs. The receptors were gathered from a human donor with multiple sclerosis. Each CDR3 is given with its conserved first and last residue. Fields, in order: J gene, V gene, CDR3 protein.

TRBJ1-1	TRBV30	CAWSEAGHWAFF
TRBJ2-1	TRBV9	CASSVDSGSSYNEQFF
TRBJ2-1	TRBV5-1	CASSLVLAGDGDEQFF
TRBJ1-5	TRBV30	CAWSTTLDRAGNQPQHF
TRBJ2-7	TRBV27	CASSVPGLAGSYEQYF
TRBJ2-7	TRBV6-2/TRBV6-3	CASSYPPNGVSEQYF
TRBJ1-6	TRBV28	CASKGQYNSPLHF
TRBJ1-1	TRBV20-1	CSATAVVNTEAFF
TRBJ2-3	TRBV20-1	CSARVAGGGVDTQYF
TRBJ1-4	TRBV9	CASSPGFNEKLFF